This is a list of T cell receptor beta chains from one sample in a study of blood T cell repertoires in COVID-19. Repertoires were generated with immunoSEQ multiplex PCR, while TCRdb's copy carries only in-frame clones and drops some. This table has 250,000 to 350,000 clones, approximately 85% appearing once. Material for sequencing was PBMCs or T cells enriched from blood (not recorded which). Receptor source: a woman under 40 who had recovered from COVID-19. CDR3s include the opening cysteine and the closing phenylalanine or tryptophan. The order of the fields is V gene, J gene, CDR3 length, CDR3 protein.

V: TRBV5-1; J: TRBJ2-1; length: 15; CDR3: CASSLWESSYNEQFF
V: TRBV3-1/TRBV3-2; J: TRBJ1-4; length: 14; CDR3: CASSQDKAREKLFF
V: TRBV7-9; J: TRBJ2-3; length: 14; CDR3: CARTAGRSTDTQYF
V: TRBV27; J: TRBJ1-5; length: 14; CDR3: CASSLTGGGQPQHF
V: TRBV4-3; J: TRBJ1-6; length: 15; CDR3: CASSQARQGHSPLHF
V: TRBV11-1; J: TRBJ2-5; length: 15; CDR3: CASSLEGGLRETQYF
V: TRBV11-2; J: TRBJ1-4; length: 14; CDR3: CASSLASDNEKLFF
V: TRBV9; J: TRBJ1-2; length: 15; CDR3: CASSPGLGGDSGYTF
V: TRBV6-2/TRBV6-3; J: TRBJ2-1; length: 14; CDR3: CASSYSQGYNEQFF
V: TRBV3-1/TRBV3-2; J: TRBJ1-1; length: 14; CDR3: CASSQFRRPTEAFF
V: TRBV5-1; J: TRBJ2-2; length: 14; CDR3: CASSLLQGSWELFF
V: TRBV5-1; J: TRBJ1-1; length: 13; CDR3: CASNPTGNTEAFF
V: TRBV18; J: TRBJ1-4; length: 15; CDR3: CASSPRIPRDEKLFF
V: TRBV28; J: TRBJ1-1; length: 14; CDR3: CASSSGTVNTEAFF
V: TRBV6-5; J: TRBJ2-6; length: 13; CDR3: CARKSSGANVLTF
V: TRBV4-1; J: TRBJ2-7; length: 15; CDR3: CASSPRGTGAYEQYF
V: TRBV6-5; J: TRBJ1-6; length: 15; CDR3: CASSRRTGDNSPLHF
V: TRBV7-3; J: TRBJ1-1; length: 16; CDR3: CASSNLRQGGDTEAFF
V: TRBV27; J: TRBJ1-2; length: 16; CDR3: CASSLEAGGWNYGYTF
V: TRBV24-1; J: TRBJ2-7; length: 15; CDR3: CATSDSSGRRNEQYF
V: TRBV28; J: TRBJ1-1; length: 14; CDR3: CASSQGFFTAEAFF
V: TRBV15; J: TRBJ1-2; length: 16; CDR3: CATSGPTGAAGYGYTF
V: TRBV27; J: TRBJ1-6; length: 16; CDR3: CASSLISGTANSPLHF
V: TRBV7-3; J: TRBJ2-1; length: 16; CDR3: CASSFLAFSSYNEQFF
V: TRBV5-4; J: TRBJ1-4; length: 15; CDR3: CASSARRETNEKLFF
V: TRBV18; J: TRBJ2-1; length: 16; CDR3: CASSPRRGAKDNEQFF
V: TRBV27; J: TRBJ2-1; length: 16; CDR3: CASNVGREVSYNEQFF
V: TRBV5-1; J: TRBJ2-7; length: 16; CDR3: CASSAWTSGDTYEQYF